This is a list of T cell receptor beta chains from one sample in a study of cytomegalovirus exposure and HLA in healthy donors. Only in-frame clones appear in the TCRdb table, and some are missing; sequencing was by immunoSEQ multiplex PCR. The sample holds roughly 190,000 clones, approximately 80% seen once. Sample: PBMCs. The origin of the receptors is a woman aged 50 to 65 in good health and CMV-seropositive. CDR3s include the opening cysteine and the closing phenylalanine or tryptophan. The D gene is left open where the match is weak. Clone size is not always given. Where it is, it says once, few, many or a class for expanded clones.

J: TRBJ2-7; size: -; V: TRBV5-6; D: TRBD2; DNA: TGTGCCAGCAGCCCCTGGGGGACTACCTACGAGCAGTACTTC; CDR3: CASSPWGTTYEQYF
J: TRBJ1-4; size: -; V: TRBV9; D: -; DNA: TGTGCCAGCAGCGTATCGGGCGGCAGGGGTCATGAAAAACTGTTTTTT; CDR3: CASSVSGGRGHEKLFF
J: TRBJ1-1; size: -; V: TRBV5-4; D: TRBD1; DNA: TGTGCCAGCAGCCGGCAGGGGGGGAACACTGAAGCTTTCTTT; CDR3: CASSRQGGNTEAFF
J: TRBJ2-7; size: -; V: TRBV9; D: TRBD1; DNA: TGTGCCAGCAGCCTACTTCCGGACAGGCTGAGGGGCGAGCAGTACTTC; CDR3: CASSLLPDRLRGEQYF
J: TRBJ2-1; size: -; V: TRBV5-6; D: TRBD2; DNA: TGTGCCAGCAGCTTAGCGGGGGAGCAGTTCTTC; CDR3: CASSLAGEQFF
J: TRBJ1-5; size: -; V: TRBV19; D: -; DNA: TGTGCCAGTACGGCATACGGGGGGCCCCAGCATTTT; CDR3: CASTAYGGPQHF
J: TRBJ1-5; size: -; V: TRBV7-2; D: TRBD1; DNA: TGTGCCAGCAGCTCAGGACAGGGGGCTGGCAATCAGCCCCAGCATTTT; CDR3: CASSSGQGAGNQPQHF
J: TRBJ1-1; size: -; V: TRBV2; D: -; DNA: TGTGCCAGCAGTTCACAGGGATGGGAAGGTGAAGCTTTCTTT; CDR3: CASSSQGWEGEAFF
J: TRBJ1-2; size: -; V: TRBV15; D: -; DNA: TGTGCCACCAGCCGGCCAGGGTTTAACTATGGCTACACCTTC; CDR3: CATSRPGFNYGYTF
J: TRBJ1-1; size: once; V: TRBV6-5; D: -; DNA: TGTGCCAGCAAATGGGGGCAGGGAATGAACACTGAAGCTTTCTTT; CDR3: CASKWGQGMNTEAFF
J: TRBJ2-3; size: -; V: TRBV5-5; D: TRBD1; DNA: TGTGCCAGCAGCCTGGCCGGGACAGACGGCACAGATACGCAGTATTTT; CDR3: CASSLAGTDGTDTQYF
J: TRBJ2-3; size: -; V: TRBV4-1; D: -; DNA: TGCGCCAGCAGCGAAGGCCGGGACACAGATACGCAGTATTTT; CDR3: CASSEGRDTDTQYF
J: TRBJ2-3; size: once; V: TRBV30; D: -; DNA: TGTGCCCGGAGTGTAACCTATAGCGCAGATACGCAGTATTTT; CDR3: CARSVTYSADTQYF
J: TRBJ2-7; size: -; V: TRBV9; D: TRBD1; DNA: TGTGCCAGCAACCCAACCGGGACAGGCAACTACGAGCAGTACTTC; CDR3: CASNPTGTGNYEQYF
J: TRBJ2-2; size: -; V: TRBV9; D: -; DNA: TGTGCCAGCAGCGTTGGCAGGGTAGTAGCGAACACCGGGGAGCTGTTTTTT; CDR3: CASSVGRVVANTGELFF
J: TRBJ1-1; size: -; V: TRBV29-1; D: TRBD1; DNA: TGCAGCGGTGGACAGGGGGCAACTGAAGCTTTCTTT; CDR3: CSGGQGATEAFF
J: TRBJ2-7; size: -; V: TRBV28; D: -; DNA: TGTGCCAGCAGTTTACTCGGCCAGGGCGCCTCCTACGAGCAGTACTTC; CDR3: CASSLLGQGASYEQYF
J: TRBJ2-1; size: -; V: TRBV5-1; D: -; DNA: TGCGCCAGCAGCCTGATTGGGGGCCGAAATGAGCAGTTCTTC; CDR3: CASSLIGGRNEQFF
J: TRBJ1-5; size: -; V: TRBV5-1; D: -; DNA: TGCGCCAGCAGCTTGATGTCAGGGATTCAGCCCCAGCATTTT; CDR3: CASSLMSGIQPQHF
J: TRBJ2-1; size: -; V: TRBV12-5; D: TRBD1; DNA: TGTGCTAGTGCTGAAACAGGGGTTGGGTCCCAGCAGTTCTTC; CDR3: CASAETGVGSQQFF
J: TRBJ2-3; size: once; V: TRBV5-5; D: -; DNA: TGTGCCAGCAGCCCAGGGGGAGGTAGCACAGATACGCAGTATTTT; CDR3: CASSPGGGSTDTQYF
J: TRBJ2-5; size: -; V: TRBV2; D: TRBD2; DNA: TGTGCCAGCAAACAGACCCCAGCGGGGGGCGTAGAGACCCAGTACTTC; CDR3: CASKQTPAGGVETQYF
J: TRBJ2-3; size: -; V: TRBV9; D: TRBD2; DNA: TGTGCCAGCAGCGTGCGGGGGGCTGACACAGATACGCAGTATTTT; CDR3: CASSVRGADTDTQYF
J: TRBJ2-5; size: -; V: TRBV7-9; D: -; DNA: TGTGCCAGCAGCCTTTGGGGGAGCGGGCGGGAGACCCAGTACTTC; CDR3: CASSLWGSGRETQYF
J: TRBJ1-1; size: few; V: TRBV4-1; D: -; DNA: TGCGCCAGCAGCCAAGATTTTCCCGCCACAGGTACTGAAGCTTTCTTT; CDR3: CASSQDFPATGTEAFF
J: TRBJ1-2; size: -; V: TRBV23-1; D: TRBD1; DNA: TGCGCCAGCAGTCCGGGACAGGGGAACTATGGCTACACCTTC; CDR3: CASSPGQGNYGYTF
J: TRBJ2-7; size: few; V: TRBV5-1; D: -; DNA: TGCGCCAGCAGCTACGGGACTCCACCTTCTCTCTACGAGCAGTACTTC; CDR3: CASSYGTPPSLYEQYF
J: TRBJ2-1; size: -; V: TRBV2; D: TRBD2; DNA: TGTGCCAGCAGTGTACATAGCGGGGGGTCCGTAGGCAATGAGCAGTTCTTC; CDR3: CASSVHSGGSVGNEQFF
J: TRBJ1-5; size: -; V: TRBV7-2; D: -; DNA: TGTGCCAGCAGCTTAGGTTGGGAGGGTCAGCCCCAGCATTTT; CDR3: CASSLGWEGQPQHF
J: TRBJ2-7; size: -; V: TRBV27; D: -; DNA: TGTGCCAGCAGTTCGGACATCTCTTACGAGCAGTACTTC; CDR3: CASSSDISYEQYF
J: TRBJ2-3; size: -; V: TRBV7-6; D: TRBD2; DNA: TGTGCCAGCAGCTTAGCGGGGGGCGGGGGGGCCTTTACAGATACGCAGTATTTT; CDR3: CASSLAGGGGAFTDTQYF
J: TRBJ1-4; size: -; V: TRBV7-9; D: TRBD1; DNA: TGTGCCAGCAGCCCATACGGCGGGACAGGGAGGGAAAAACTGTTTTTT; CDR3: CASSPYGGTGREKLFF
J: TRBJ2-1; size: -; V: TRBV19; D: -; DNA: TGTGCCAGTAGTATAGTTCCGGGGGTAAACAATGAGCAGTTCTTC; CDR3: CASSIVPGVNNEQFF
J: TRBJ1-5; size: -; V: TRBV18; D: -; DNA: TGTGCCAGCTCACCACCTGGCCAGCCCCAGCATTTT; CDR3: CASSPPGQPQHF
J: TRBJ2-3; size: -; V: TRBV7-2; D: TRBD2; DNA: TGTGCCAGCAGCCCCGATATTAGCGGGGGGTCAGATACGCAGTATTTT; CDR3: CASSPDISGGSDTQYF
J: TRBJ2-7; size: -; V: TRBV19; D: -; DNA: TGTGCCAGTAAGCAAGGCGGGACCTACGAGCAGTACTTC; CDR3: CASKQGGTYEQYF
J: TRBJ1-5; size: few; V: TRBV6-1; D: -; DNA: TGTGCCAGCAGACCGGGTCCCCATCAGCCCCAGCATTTT; CDR3: CASRPGPHQPQHF